These 3 T cell receptor beta chains were sequenced from one sample in a study of memory CD4+ T cells and cytomegalovirus serostatus (dated by TCRdb to about 2019). A FACSAria II was used to sort memory CD4+ T cells, defined as single viable CD3+CD4+CD8-CD45RO+ cells. The library came from the immunoSEQ multiplex PCR assay. Drawn from immuneACCESS, this table holds only the in-frame rearrangements with V and J called that TCRdb kept. Clones are partly lost; checked studies trace under half to an unresolved V gene and leave the rest unexplained. For this sample the table gives just over 45,000 clones, of which under 80% were detected only once. The ten largest clones capture 0.61% of the sample. Input material: memory CD4+ T cells from blood. The source is an adult in good health and CMV-seronegative.

The V and J genes are TRBV7-2 and TRBJ1-3; D is unclear. From germline, CDR1 is SGHTA and CDR2 FQGNSA. The CDR3 totals 14 residues. V lost 3 bases to trimming and J lost 6 bases, with 12 bases between them. The DNA of the CDR3 is TGTGCCAGCAGCTTTACCGGGCTCGAAAACACCATATATTTT. Translating it yields CASSFTGLENTIYF.

This clone was counted only a few times. V is TRBV7-5 and J is TRBJ1-3. TRBV7-5 is termed a pseudogene. The CDR3 consists of 16 residues. The CDR3 DNA is TGTGTCAGAAGCTGGTGTCCCGGGACTTCTGGAAACACCATATATTTT. Its translation: CVRSWCPGTSGNTIYF.

With respect to this clone: Within the sample, other DNA sequences also encode this same CDR3. This sequence joins TRBV7-3 and TRBJ2-2; 7 bases match TRBD1. Germline V gene sequence: CDR1 SGHTA, CDR2 FQGTGA. This CDR3 has 15 amino acids. V lost 2 bases, J lost 0 bases, and 0 bases stayed unmatched. The CDR3 reads CASSLQGANTGELFF. The CDR3 DNA sequence: TGTGCCAGCAGCTTACAGGGGGCGAACACCGGGGAGCTGTTTTTT.